This T cell receptor (beta chain) was identified in a study of blood T cells in healthy people across ages. Across the study: For every two T cells, template switching captured about one barcoded beta molecule.

The germline V gene has CDR1 DFQATT and CDR2 SNEGSKA (reference sequence). The CDR3 is 16 residues long. Trimming left V 0 bases short and J 11 bases short, with 25 bases between. General study results and limits: Lack of knowledge of donor CMV status possibly confounded expanded clonotype changes. As age increased, TCR beta diversity per million T cells fell in a roughly linear fashion.

Through a sample-barcoded 5' primer and a J-beta primer mix, a second PCR was run for about 6 to 11 cycles. TCRdb processed the 5' RACE reads anew with MiXCR; each CDR3 protein has one entry. Among some 1.5 million distinct CDR3 sequences listed, over 25% were seen once. A word on this clonotype: Its antigen is unknown.

The sample comprised blood. The sequence was obtained from a woman in her thirties in good health. The rearrangement joins TRBV20-1 to TRBJ1-1; a weak D match, TRBD1 (6 bases). The CDR3 loop is CSARDRTGKEQVGAFF. The CDR3 DNA sequence: TGCAGTGCTAGAGATCGAACAGGGAAAGAGCAAGTTGGGGCTTTCTTT.